The sample holds a few counts of the clone carrying this T cell receptor beta chain. What it binds is not known. The data were obtained in a study of CD8 T cells in ankylosing spondylitis. The study's findings and limits: CD8+ cells made up the disease-linked clones, which were relatively rare in peripheral blood. Ankylosing spondylitis blood appeared to be characterized by a TCR beta motif of eight highly homologous variants. Reportedly, matched ankylosing spondylitis synovial fluid was significantly enriched for disease-linked clones. Both synovial fluid and blood in reactive arthritis had previously been reported to carry some motif variants.

The authors made TCR beta libraries by quantitative 5'-RACE with molecular barcodes. TCRdb itself ran the 5' RACE reads through MiXCR, one entry per CDR3 protein. The sample lists 220,000 or so distinct CDR3 sequences; approximately 20% were seen once. Source material: blood, either unsorted or a sorted T cell fraction (not recorded which). The source is a male donor with ankylosing spondylitis.

For the CDR3, the DNA is TGCGCCAGCAGCCAAGAGTCCGGGGGCAGAGTAGGAGATACGCAGTATTTT. Translated, it gives CASSQESGGRVGDTQYF. The chain combines TRBV4-3 with TRBJ2-3, with D perhaps assigned TRBD1 or TRBD2 (6 bases each). CDR1 and CDR2 (germline): LGHNA, YSLEER. The germline V and J ends were trimmed by 0 bases and 5 bases, with 18 bases remaining between them. The CDR3 is made up of 17 amino acids.